The entry that follows covers one T cell receptor (beta chain) sequence. Its antigen is as yet unknown. Germline V gives CDR1 MDHEN, CDR2 SYDVKM. V gave up 3 bases and J gave up 8 bases, with 19 bases separating them. CDR3 length equals 15 residues. Sequencing used immunoSEQ multiplex PCR; TCRdb keeps in-frame clones, though not all of them. The table includes 78,000 or so clones, about 96% detected once. The source of the sample is a study of human thymus T cells. Overall study findings and caveats: Related research reported highly overlapping thymic repertoires among unrelated individuals. What appeared biased in thymic and blood repertoires was the usage of V and J genes.

Corrective heart surgery yielded the resections from which the thymus tissue came. V is TRBV28 and J is TRBJ1-2; no clear D. This TCR was recovered from a boy under two years old with a congenital heart defect but otherwise immunologically healthy. Specimen: thymus tissue. The CDR3 region has the DNA TGTGCCAGCAGTTTTGGGTCGGGGATTCCCTGGGGCTACACCTTC. It codes for CASSFGSGIPWGYTF.